These 31 T cell receptor beta chains came from one sample sequenced in a study of technical replicates of blood from several donors. The table came from immunoSEQ multiplex PCR; TCRdb's copy has only in-frame clones and leaves some out. The table lists around 76,000 clones, almost 99% of them singletons, with around 0.22% in the top ten. Specimen: T cells isolated from PBMCs. All receptors come from a human donor in good health.

The CDR3 here is CASSGGTRGETQYF. As DNA, the CDR3 is TGTGCCAGCAGTGGGGGGACTAGAGGGGAGACCCAGTACTTC. This chain links TRBV2 with TRBJ2-5; 8 nucleotides match TRBD2. The germline V gene encodes CDR1 SNHLY and CDR2 FYNNEI. Trimming at V came to 4 bases and at J to 5 bases, leaving 6 bases not matched to a gene. The CDR3 has 14 residues.

The chain joins TRBV5-1 to TRBJ2-7, with D possibly being TRBD1 (6 bases). V was trimmed by 5 bases and J by 4 bases, leaving 16 bases between them. CDR3 size: 14 residues. From germline, CDR1 is SGHRS and CDR2 YFSETQ. The CDR3 coding sequence is TGCGCCAGCAGAGCAGGGGTCGGGTTGTACGAGCAGTACTTC. It translates to CASRAGVGLYEQYF.

The rearrangement uses TRBV7-9 and TRBJ1-2; D not resolved. There are 14 residues in the CDR3. The ends were cut back, 0 bases at V and 5 bases at J, with 10 bases in the middle. Germline lookup yields CDR1 SEHNR and CDR2 FQNEAQ (reference sequence). The CDR3: CASSLASRSYGYTF. The DNA of the CDR3 is TGTGCCAGCAGCTTAGCCTCCCGGTCATATGGCTACACCTTC. The full variable domain, in which reference TRBV7-9 and TRBJ1-2 provide the parts outside the CDR3, is DTGVSQNPRHKITKRGQNVTFRCDPISEHNRLYWYRQTLGQGPEFLTYFQNEAQLEKSRLLSDRFSAERPKGSFSTLEIQRTEQGDSAMYLCASSLASRSYGYTFGSGTRLTVV.

The CDR3 coding sequence is TGTGCCAGCAGCCCCAAGCGCGGGCTAAGCTCCTACAATGAGCAGTTCTTC. It encodes CASSPKRGLSSYNEQFF. This sequence joins TRBV2 and TRBJ2-1; tentatively, D is TRBD2 (5 bases). This CDR3 is built from 17 residues. Germline CDR1 is SNHLY and CDR2 is FYNNEI. Trimming removed 6 bases from V and 0 bases from J, with 18 bases in between. Drawing the rest from reference TRBV2 and TRBJ2-1, the complete variable domain is EPEVTQTPSHQVTQMGQEVILRCVPISNHLYFYWYRQILGQKVEFLVSFYNNEISEKSEIFDDQFSVERPDGSNFTLKIRSTKLEDSAMYFCASSPKRGLSSYNEQFFGPGTRLTVL.

The CDR3 nucleotides read TGTGCCAGCAGCCAAGATCGGGGGCAGCCCCAGCATTTT. It specifies CASSQDRGQPQHF. The V call is TRBV4-2, the J call TRBJ1-5, with D tentatively TRBD1 (5 bases). V was pared by 0 bases and J by 7 bases, with 7 bases between. The V gene's germline CDR1 is LGHNA and CDR2 YNFKEQ. CDR3 length: 13 amino acids.

This chain links TRBV6-1 with TRBJ2-6; D is undetermined. V lost 4 bases to trimming and J lost 0 bases, with 10 bases between them. The CDR3 totals 16 residues. Germline V gene lookup returns CDR1 MNHNS and CDR2 SASEGT. CDR3 loop: CASSALSYSGANVLTF. The CDR3 coding sequence is TGTGCCAGCAGTGCCCTCTCTTACTCTGGGGCCAACGTCCTGACTTTC.

This chain links TRBV19 with TRBJ2-7; TRBD2 might be the D (6 bases). The ends were cut back, 7 bases at V and 7 bases at J, with 14 bases in the middle. The CDR3 consists of 12 residues. The germline CDR1 and CDR2 sequences are LNHDA and SQIVND (reference sequence). CDR3 amino acids: CASTTGVGEQYF. CDR3 DNA: TGTGCCAGTACGACGGGGGTAGGGGAGCAGTACTTC.

J is TRBJ2-5 and V is TRBV7-9; D may be TRBD2 (6 bases). Germline V gene lookup returns CDR1 SEHNR and CDR2 FQNEAQ (reference sequence). V dropped 3 bases and J dropped 4 bases, with 18 bases sitting between them. This CDR3 region has 16 residues. CDR3 region: CASSLGWEAWGETQYF. The CDR3 DNA follows: TGTGCCAGCAGCTTGGGGTGGGAGGCTTGGGGAGAGACCCAGTACTTC.

This chain joins TRBV7-2 and TRBJ2-5; D is ambiguous. This CDR3 contains 11 residues. V shed 3 bases and J shed 5 bases, with 4 bases lying between them. The V gene's germline CDR1 is SGHTA and CDR2 FQGNSA. The DNA of the CDR3 is TGTGCCAGCAGCTTTTCGGAGACCCAGTACTTC. Its protein is CASSFSETQYF.

The chain carries TRBV19 and TRBJ1-5, with D possibly matching TRBD1 (5 bases). This CDR3 has 15 residues. V gave up 0 bases and J gave up 5 bases, with 11 bases separating them. Germline CDR1 is LNHDA and CDR2 is SQIVND (reference sequence). The CDR3 DNA sequence: TGTGCCAGTAGTATAGAGCTCAGGGCCGATCAGCCCCAGCATTTT. Its translation is CASSIELRADQPQHF.

The J gene is TRBJ1-2, the V gene TRBV7-8; 10 nucleotides agree with TRBD1. CDR3 size: 16 residues. With V trimmed by 2 bases and J by 5 bases, 8 bases remained unmatched. The germline V gene has CDR1 SGHVS and CDR2 FQNEAQ. CDR3 residues: CASSLLRDRGKYGYTF. The CDR3 DNA reads as TGTGCCAGCAGCTTACTTCGGGACAGGGGAAAATATGGCTACACCTTC.

The chain joins TRBV19 to TRBJ1-1; D is uncertain. Germline CDR1 is LNHDA and CDR2 is SQIVND (reference sequence). CDR3 length equals 17 residues. V shed 7 bases and J shed 0 bases, with 21 bases lying between them. The CDR3 DNA reads TGTGCCAGTATCCCATACGCCGGGTCAAGAATGAACACTGAAGCTTTCTTT. Translated, it gives CASIPYAGSRMNTEAFF.

J is TRBJ2-1 and V is TRBV5-1; possibly TRBD1 for D (6 bases). V lost 0 bases, J lost 2 bases, and 9 bases lay in between. The V gene's germline CDR1 is SGHRS and CDR2 YFSETQ. CDR3 length equals 15 residues. The CDR3 sequence: CASSLGTDPYNEQFF. The CDR3 DNA sequence: TGCGCCAGCAGCTTGGGGACAGATCCCTACAATGAGCAGTTCTTC.

The chain carries TRBV7-9 and TRBJ1-1, with D possibly matching TRBD1 (5 bases). V was pared by 8 bases and J by 3 bases, with 13 bases between. The germline gives CDR1 SEHNR, CDR2 FQNEAQ (reference sequence). The CDR3 runs 13 residues. This chain's CDR3 is CASGRDLYTEAFF. The CDR3 DNA reads TGTGCCAGCGGGAGGGACCTGTACACTGAAGCTTTCTTT.

The rearrangement uses TRBV11-3 and TRBJ1-1; maybe TRBD1 (6 bases). V was trimmed by 1 base and J by 2 bases, leaving 11 bases between them. Per germline, CDR1 SGHNT and CDR2 YENEEA. This CDR3 has 15 amino acids. CDR3 in amino acids: CASSLGPGVNTEAFF. The CDR3 DNA reads TGTGCCAGCAGCTTAGGGCCAGGGGTTAACACTGAAGCTTTCTTT.

The V gene is TRBV2, the J gene TRBJ1-1; D not resolved. The germline V gene encodes CDR1 SNHLY and CDR2 FYNNEI. CDR3 length: 14 residues. Trimming took off 4 bases at V and 4 bases at J, with 13 bases between the two ends. The CDR3 protein is CASSVQESGTEAFF. The CDR3 DNA is TGTGCCAGCAGTGTGCAGGAAAGTGGCACTGAAGCTTTCTTT.

The chain recombines TRBV6-1 with TRBJ1-6; tentative D call: TRBD1 (6 bases). With 5 bases removed from V and 6 bases from J, the gap between germline ends came to 14 bases. The V gene's germline CDR1 is MNHNS and CDR2 SASEGT. The CDR3 is 15 amino acids. CDR3 in DNA: TGTGCCAGCAGTCCCAGGGGCGGTCCTAATTCACCCCTCCACTTT. Encoded protein: CASSPRGGPNSPLHF.

The chain combines TRBV4-3 with TRBJ1-1, with TRBD1 as a possible D gene (5 bases). With 1 base removed from V and 1 base from J, the gap between germline ends came to 16 bases. The CDR3 contains 17 residues. Germline-derived CDR1 and CDR2 are LGHNA and YSLEER. Here the CDR3 reads CASSQVWGGEENTEAFF. CDR3 sequence (DNA): TGCGCCAGCAGCCAAGTGTGGGGGGGGGAAGAGAACACTGAAGCTTTCTTT.

This rearrangement joins TRBV19 to TRBJ1-4, with 7 bases that match TRBD1. CDR1 LNHDA and CDR2 SQIVND come from the germline V gene (reference sequence). This CDR3 region has 15 residues. The V segment lost 5 bases and the J segment 5 bases; nucleotides outside the gene matches: 8. The chain's CDR3 is CASSGDRTFNEKLFF. CDR3 nucleotides: TGTGCCAGTAGTGGGGACAGAACCTTCAATGAAAAACTGTTTTTT.

This rearrangement joins TRBV9 to TRBJ2-1, with TRBD2 matching 12 bases. This CDR3 is 16 amino acids long. CDR1 is SGDLS and CDR2 is YYNGEE in the germline V gene. J gave up 8 bases and V 1 base, and 7 bases lay outside the gene matches. The CDR3 DNA follows: TGTGCCAGCAGCGTAAAGACTAGCGGGAGAAACGATGAGCAGTTCTTC. Its protein is CASSVKTSGRNDEQFF.

This clone was observed a single time. The CDR3 region has the DNA TGTGCCAGTAGCTCATCCAGGCCAGATGAGCAGTTCTTC. This encodes CASSSSRPDEQFF. The chain recombines TRBV19 with TRBJ2-1; D unclear. The CDR3 has 13 amino acids. The V end was cut by 6 bases, the J end by 8 bases, with 14 bases between. In germline, CDR1 is LNHDA, CDR2 SQIVND (reference sequence). Based on the CDR3 plus reference TRBV19 and TRBJ2-1, the full variable domain is DGGITQSPKYLFRKEGQNVTLSCEQNLNHDAMYWYRQDPGQGLRLIYYSQIVNDFQKGDIAEGYSVSREKKESFPLTVTSAQKNPTAFYLCASSSSRPDEQFFGPGTRLTVL.

V gene TRBV30 combines with J gene TRBJ1-3, with D uncertain. CDR1 and CDR2 (germline): GTSNPN, SVGIG (reference sequence). Trimming removed 2 bases from V and 10 bases from J, with 9 bases in between. This CDR3 contains 11 residues. CDR3 bases: TGTGCCTGGAGTTCAGCGCGGACCATATATTTT. It encodes CAWSSARTIYF.

The chain couples TRBV30 to TRBJ2-7; 9 bases fit TRBD1. Germline V gene data show CDR1 as GTSNPN and CDR2 as SVGIG (reference sequence). Germline trimming cut 4 bases from V and 5 bases from J; bases unmatched to any gene: 3. The CDR3 has 12 residues. The CDR3 sequence: CAWIGQGNEQYF. CDR3 coding DNA: TGTGCCTGGATTGGACAGGGGAACGAGCAGTACTTC. Filled out from reference TRBV30 and TRBJ2-7, the complete variable domain reads SQTIHQWPATLVQPVGSPLSLECTVEGTSNPNLYWYRQAAGRGLQLLFYSVGIGQISSEVPQNLSASRPQDRQFILSSKKLLLSDSGFYLCAWIGQGNEQYFGPGTRLTVT.

V and J are TRBV13 and TRBJ2-7, with 12 bases that match TRBD2. V lost 1 base to trimming and J lost 5 bases; unmatched junction nucleotides: 3. The CDR3 extends over 15 amino acids. Germline V gene data show CDR1 as PRHDT and CDR2 as FYEKMQ (reference sequence). The CDR3 bases are TGTGCCAGCAGCTTAGTTTGGACTAGCGGGAACGAGCAGTACTTC. Translated, it gives CASSLVWTSGNEQYF.

This CDR3 reads CASSEPKGSGRANEQFF. The CDR3, as DNA: TGCGCCAGCAGTGAGCCGAAGGGTAGCGGGAGGGCGAATGAGCAGTTCTTC. The rearrangement links TRBV10-2 to TRBJ2-1, with 11 positions matching TRBD2. The CDR3 spans 17 residues. From germline, CDR1 is WSHSY and CDR2 SAAADI. Trimming cost V 2 bases and J 7 bases; bases outside gene matches: 10.

This clone was detected only once. The J gene is TRBJ2-5, the V gene TRBV9; 10 positions agree with TRBD1. Trimming took 3 bases from V and 5 from J; bases not matched to a gene: 7. CDR1 is SGDLS, CDR2 YYNGEE, per germline. The CDR3 loop spans 15 amino acids. The CDR3 bases are TGTGCCAGCAGCGAGGGACAGGGGTTGGGGGAGACCCAGTACTTC. Protein: CASSEGQGLGETQYF. The full variable domain, its missing parts supplied by reference TRBV9 and TRBJ2-5, is DSGVTQTPKHLITATGQRVTLRCSPRSGDLSVYWYQQSLDQGLQFLIQYYNGEERAKGNILERFSAQQFPDLHSELNLSSLELGDSALYFCASSEGQGLGETQYFGPGTRLLVL.

This chain connects TRBV6-1 to TRBJ2-1; D is possibly TRBD1 (6 bases). Looked up from germline, CDR1 is MNHNS and CDR2 is SASEGT. Trimming pared 6 bases from V and 4 bases from J, leaving 10 bases between. The CDR3 consists of 13 residues. The CDR3 sequence: CASRETGYNEQFF. CDR3 coding DNA: TGTGCCAGCAGGGAGACAGGTTACAATGAGCAGTTCTTC.

The rearrangement uses TRBV7-2 and TRBJ2-1; 9 positions agree with TRBD1. The CDR3 runs to 15 residues. V shed 7 bases and J 5 bases; nucleotides not matched to a gene: 9. CDR1 and CDR2 (germline): SGHTA, FQGNSA. The CDR3 sequence is CASILDRGGHNEQFF. The DNA for the CDR3 is TGTGCCAGCATCCTGGACAGGGGAGGGCACAATGAGCAGTTCTTC.

V is TRBV9 and J is TRBJ2-7; perhaps TRBD1 as D (5 bases). V was pared by 0 bases and J by 6 bases, with 7 bases between. CDR1 SGDLS and CDR2 YYNGEE come from the germline V gene. The CDR3 covers 12 residues. CDR3 in amino acids: CASSVGGAEQYF. For the CDR3, the DNA is TGTGCCAGCAGCGTAGGGGGCGCCGAGCAGTACTTC.

The table lists this clone with a count of one. The chain employs TRBV27 and TRBJ1-1; TRBD1 matches 7 bases. The CDR3 extends over 14 amino acids. The junction had 5 bases not matched to a gene; V was cut back by 2 bases and J by 5 bases. Germline V gives CDR1 MNHEY, CDR2 SMNVEV (reference sequence). The CDR3 DNA reads TGTGCCAGCAGTTTAACAGGGGTTAAGACTGAAGCTTTCTTT. Translated, it gives CASSLTGVKTEAFF.

The chain joins TRBV28 to TRBJ2-5, with D uncertain. CDR3 length: 13 residues. The germline V gene encodes CDR1 MDHEN and CDR2 SYDVKM. V shed 6 bases and J shed 5 bases, with 13 bases lying between them. In DNA form, the CDR3 reads TGTGCCAGCAGGACTCCTCTCCGGGAGACCCAGTACTTC. This encodes CASRTPLRETQYF.